The rows below give T cell receptor beta chains drawn from one sample of a study of T cell repertoires in cytomegalovirus infection. TCRdb used MiXCR to reprocess the reads, holding one entry per CDR3 protein. Here the sample spans about 71,000 distinct CDR3 sequences, approximately 20% being singletons. The antigens of these receptors remain unknown. The sequencing here drew on CD8+ T cells from cultured PBMCs, taken from culture after CMV antigen stimulation. These TCRs come from a human donor in good health (CMV status not recorded). Some clones in this sample may be carry-over from other donors' samples. Both conserved end residues are part of each CDR3. Fields, in order: CDR3 length, D gene, J gene, V gene, clone size, CDR3 protein, CDR3 DNA. A D gene is named only where the DNA matches it firmly. Clone size is given for some rows only: seen once, a few or many times, or a class if the clone is expanded.

16 | TRBD1 | TRBJ2-7 | TRBV11-2 | few | CASSLGRRQGINEQYF | TGTGCCAGCAGCTTAGGGCGTAGACAGGGGATCAACGAGCAGTACTTC
16 | TRBD1 | TRBJ2-7 | TRBV7-8 | NA | CASSLALGQGAPEQYF | TGTGCCAGCAGCTTAGCGCTCGGACAGGGGGCGCCGGAGCAGTACTTC
15 | NA | TRBJ1-1 | TRBV7-6 | few | CASSLAQGPNTEAFF | TGTGCCAGCAGCTTAGCCCAGGGGCCGAACACTGAAGCTTTCTTT
9 | NA | TRBJ1-2 | TRBV7-2 | few | CATNLVYTF | TGTGCCACCAACTTAGTCTACACCTTC
14 | NA | TRBJ1-1 | TRBV6-8 | few | CASSPRSLNTEAFF | TGTGCCAGCAGCCCCCGATCGCTGAACACTGAAGCTTTCTTT
15 | NA | TRBJ1-2 | TRBV6-2/TRBV6-3 | few | CASGPTGLTYYGYTF | TGTGCCAGCGGTCCTACAGGGTTGACTTACTATGGCTACACCTTC
16 | NA | TRBJ2-1 | TRBV7-2 | few | CASSSPGVGLYNEQFF | TGTGCCAGCAGCTCCCCCGGGGTCGGGCTATACAATGAGCAGTTCTTC
12 | NA | TRBJ2-1 | TRBV18 | NA | CASSPEGNEQFF | TGTGCCAGCTCACCAGAGGGGAACGAGCAGTTCTTC
17 | TRBD1 | TRBJ1-1 | TRBV12-3/TRBV12-4 | NA | CASSYHPQTGRDTEAFF | TGTGCCAGCAGTTACCACCCACAGACAGGGCGAGACACTGAAGCTTTCTTT
14 | TRBD1 | TRBJ1-1 | TRBV4-1 | few | CASSPRQGAGEAFF | TGCGCCAGCAGCCCCCGACAGGGGGCGGGTGAAGCTTTCTTT
13 | NA | TRBJ1-5 | TRBV7-6 | few | CASSRRGNQPQHF | TGTGCCAGCAGCCGGAGGGGCAATCAGCCCCAGCATTTT
18 | NA | TRBJ2-6 | TRBV4-3 | NA | CASSQDRGTIPGANVLTF | TGCGCCAGCAGCCAAGATCGGGGCACCATCCCTGGGGCCAACGTCCTGACTTTC
15 | NA | TRBJ2-7 | TRBV14 | few | CASSPWGVSSYEQYF | TGTGCCAGCAGCCCTTGGGGCGTAAGCTCCTACGAGCAGTACTTC
15 | NA | TRBJ2-7 | TRBV7-2 | many | CASSLRRQARDEQYF | TGTGCCAGCAGCTTAAGGCGGCAGGCGAGGGACGAGCAGTACTTC
13 | NA | TRBJ1-5 | TRBV6-2/TRBV6-3 | NA | CASNRETSQPQHF | TGTGCCTCCAACAGGGAAACAAGTCAGCCCCAGCATTTT
13 | NA | TRBJ1-2 | TRBV4-1 | NA | CASSQEGGYGYTF | TGCGCCAGCAGCCAAGAAGGAGGTTATGGCTACACCTTC
14 | TRBD1 | TRBJ2-7 | TRBV27 | NA | CASSTRQGGNEQYF | TGTGCCAGCAGTACAAGACAGGGGGGAAACGAGCAGTACTTC
14 | TRBD1 | TRBJ1-1 | TRBV12-3/TRBV12-4 | few | CASSEQGANTEAFF | TGTGCCAGCAGCGAACAGGGGGCGAACACTGAAGCTTTCTTT
17 | NA | TRBJ1-1 | TRBV7-2 | NA | CASSLEMIGLLNTEAFF | TGTGCCAGCAGCTTAGAAATGATCGGGCTCCTGAACACTGAAGCTTTCTTT
15 | TRBD2 | TRBJ2-1 | TRBV2 | NA | CASTIAGATTNEQFF | TGTGCCAGCACTATAGCGGGGGCCACAACTAATGAGCAGTTCTTC
15 | NA | TRBJ2-7 | TRBV7-2 | NA | CASSLADRGSYEQYF | TGTGCCAGCAGCTTAGCGGACCGGGGCTCCTACGAGCAGTACTTC
16 | TRBD2 | TRBJ2-1 | TRBV7-8 | few | CASSFRTSGGPNEQFF | TGTGCCAGCAGCTTTCGGACTAGCGGGGGCCCCAATGAGCAGTTCTTC
13 | TRBD1 | TRBJ2-7 | TRBV2 | NA | CATHLGQGGEQYF | TGTGCCACTCACCTGGGACAGGGGGGCGAGCAGTACTTC
11 | NA | TRBJ1-2 | TRBV12-3/TRBV12-4 | few | CASGGDYGYTF | TGTGCCAGCGGGGGCGACTATGGCTACACCTTC
13 | NA | TRBJ1-2 | TRBV19 | NA | CASSQQANYGYTF | TGTGCCAGTAGTCAACAGGCTAACTATGGCTACACCTTC